Shown below are 19 T cell receptor beta chains from a single sample sequenced in a study of Graves' ophthalmopathy and Graves' hyperthyroidism. Amplification of TCR beta CDR3 regions used RNA transcripts. An opening RT-PCR round employed HTBI primers and preceded a second-round multiplex PCR. TCRdb re-called the multiplex PCR reads through MiXCR, storing one row per CDR3 protein. The sample lists 620,000 or so distinct CDR3 sequences; about 24% were seen once. The sequenced material came from peripheral blood. These receptors all come from a woman aged 18 to 35 with stable Graves' hyperthyroidism. Some clones in this sample may be carry-over from other donors' samples.

The chain is built from TRBV2 and TRBJ2-1, with D unresolved. The CDR3 consists of 13 residues. V was cut by 6 bases and J by 10 bases, with 16 bases left in between. Germline CDR1 is SNHLY and CDR2 is FYNNEI. CDR3 region: CASRRDPLGEQFF. The CDR3 coding sequence is TGTGCCAGCAGAAGAGACCCCCTCGGGGAGCAGTTCTTC.

Details on this clonotype: At one end, the junction sequence differs from germline, possibly due to a read error. The gene calls are TRBV20-1 and TRBJ1-3; D gene unclear. The germline gives CDR1 DFQATT, CDR2 SNEGSKA (reference sequence). The CDR3 totals 14 residues. The CDR3 sequence is CSARDGISGNTIYF. The CDR3 DNA sequence: TGCAGTGCCAGAGACGGAATCTCTGGAAACACCATATATTTT.

A few counts support this clonotype. This rearrangement joins TRBV12-3 or TRBV12-4 to TRBJ1-2; D perhaps matches TRBD1 (6 bases). Trimming removed 6 bases from V and 3 bases from J, with 17 bases in between. This CDR3 spans 15 amino acids. The CDR3 nucleotides read TGTGCCAGCAGCCATACGACAGGTTTTGACTATGGCTACACCTTC. Its translation is CASSHTTGFDYGYTF.

This clonotype was detected only a few times. The chain joins TRBV6-5 to TRBJ1-1; a weak D match, TRBD1 (6 bases). CDR3 length: 12 residues. Germline lookup yields CDR1 MNHEY and CDR2 SVGAGI. V gave up 2 bases and J gave up 11 bases, with 12 bases separating them. CDR3: CASSYDQGSAFF. Written as DNA, the CDR3 is TGTGCCAGCAGTTACGATCAGGGGTCGGCTTTCTTT.

This clonotype was seen many times. This chain connects TRBV20-1 to TRBJ2-7, with 8 bases lining up with TRBD1. This CDR3 is 15 amino acids long. CDR1 DFQATT and CDR2 SNEGSKA come from the germline V gene (reference sequence). Germline trimming cut 4 bases from V and 2 bases from J; bases unmatched to any gene: 10. The CDR3 region has the DNA TGCAGTGCTACTCCCGGGACAGGATTAACCTACGAGCAGTACTTC. As protein: CSATPGTGLTYEQYF.

This clonotype has a count of ten or more. J is TRBJ1-2 and V is TRBV24-1, with a weak D call TRBD1 (5 bases). This CDR3 is built from 12 residues. Trimming pared 6 bases from V and 10 bases from J, leaving 14 bases between. Germline V gives CDR1 KGHDR, CDR2 SFDVKD. The CDR3 spells CATSSGTVAYTF. The DNA for the CDR3 is TGTGCCACCAGTTCCGGGACGGTTGCCTACACCTTC.

This clonotype was detected ten times or more. This chain connects TRBV6-5 to TRBJ1-1; 9 nucleotides match TRBD1. The CDR3 totals 16 residues. V lost 0 bases, J lost 1 base, and 3 bases stayed unmatched. Germline V gene sequence: CDR1 MNHEY, CDR2 SVGAGI. In DNA form, the CDR3 reads TGTGCCAGCAGTTACTCTCCACAGGGGGCGAACACTGAAGCTTTCTTT. Its protein product is CASSYSPQGANTEAFF.

This clonotype was observed at least ten times. V and J are TRBV20-1 and TRBJ1-2, with D possibly being TRBD1 (5 bases). V was shortened by 4 bases and J by 4 bases, with 10 bases between the two germline ends. Germline V lookup: CDR1 DFQATT, CDR2 SNEGSKA (reference sequence). CDR3 size: 12 residues. The CDR3, as DNA: TGCAGTGCTACGACAGCGACCTATGGCTACACCTTC. It is translated as CSATTATYGYTF.

The rearrangement joins TRBV30 to TRBJ1-1; tentatively, D is TRBD1 (6 bases). V was shortened by 0 bases and J by 4 bases, with 18 bases between the two germline ends. The germline V gene has CDR1 GTSNPN and CDR2 SVGIG (reference sequence). The CDR3 length is 16 residues. The CDR3: CAWSVLGGGFSTEAFF. The CDR3 DNA is TGTGCCTGGAGTGTACTAGGGGGGGGGTTCTCCACTGAAGCTTTCTTT.

This clonotype has at least ten counts. The chain employs TRBV28 and TRBJ2-7; D is possibly TRBD2 (5 bases). V was cut by 3 bases and J by 4 bases, with 16 bases left in between. There are 15 residues in the CDR3. Germline lookup yields CDR1 MDHEN and CDR2 SYDVKM. The CDR3 spells CASSFSFGGRYEQYF. For the CDR3, the DNA is TGTGCCAGCAGTTTCTCTTTCGGAGGAAGGTACGAGCAGTACTTC.

This clonotype showed up just a few times. The V gene is TRBV20-1, the J gene TRBJ2-7; TRBD2 aligns across 14 bases. Looked up from germline, CDR1 is DFQATT and CDR2 is SNEGSKA (reference sequence). The CDR3 is 14 residues long. J lost 7 bases, V lost 3 bases, and 5 bases had no gene match. The CDR3 nucleotides read TGCAGTGCTAGGGGACTAGCGGGAGAAAGGGAGCAGTACTTC. It yields the protein CSARGLAGEREQYF.

V is TRBV19 and J is TRBJ2-7; TRBD1 is a possible D gene (6 bases). The V gene lost 5 bases and the J gene lost 3 bases, with 14 bases spanning the gap. The germline V gene has CDR1 LNHDA and CDR2 SQIVND (reference sequence). This CDR3 comprises 14 residues. The chain's CDR3 is CASSSQGSYYEQYF. The CDR3 DNA reads as TGTGCCAGTAGTTCACAGGGTTCGTACTACGAGCAGTACTTC.

In the case of this clonotype: One base away lies a much larger clone, so this may be a sequencing read error. The gene calls are TRBV2 and TRBJ2-2; tentatively, D is TRBD1 (6 bases). Trimming took 4 bases from V and 4 from J, leaving 13 bases between them. In germline, CDR1 is SNHLY, CDR2 FYNNEI. The CDR3 consists of 15 residues. In nucleotides, the CDR3 is TGTGCCAGCAGTGGGAGACAGGTCAGCACCGGGGAGCTGTTTTTT. Residues: CASSGRQVSTGELFF.

A few counts support this clonotype. The CDR3 coding sequence is TGCAGTGCTAGGGGCGGGGGAGATTTCTACGAGCAGTACTTC. Residues: CSARGGGDFYEQYF. The chain has TRBV20-1 and TRBJ2-7, with TRBD2 matching 7 bases. V lost 3 bases to trimming and J lost 3 bases; unmatched junction nucleotides: 8. Germline CDR1 is DFQATT and CDR2 is SNEGSKA (reference sequence). The CDR3 length is 14 residues.

This clonotype was counted at least ten times. The chain couples TRBV27 to TRBJ2-6; maybe TRBD1 (7 bases). The CDR3 is 22 amino acids. Trimming took off 0 bases at V and 2 bases at J, with 26 bases between the two ends. CDR1 MNHEY and CDR2 SMNVEV come from the germline V gene (reference sequence). DNA of the CDR3: TGTGCCAGCAGTTTATCCGGCCCCCGTTGGCAGGGGGGTGGAGCTGGGGCCAACGTCCTGACTTTC. This codes for CASSLSGPRWQGGGAGANVLTF.

This clonotype occurred many times. The chain carries TRBV27 and TRBJ2-2; D remains unclear. Germline assignment: CDR1 MNHEY and CDR2 SMNVEV (reference sequence). The CDR3 is 15 amino acids. Trimming removed 7 bases from V and 0 bases from J, with 12 bases in between. For the CDR3, the DNA is TGTGCCAGCAAACCCGGGTCGACGAACACCGGGGAGCTGTTTTTT. This codes for CASKPGSTNTGELFF.

The V gene is TRBV28, the J gene TRBJ2-7; D could derive from TRBD1 or TRBD2 (5 bases each). CDR1 is MDHEN, CDR2 SYDVKM, per germline. This CDR3 region has 15 residues. V dropped 6 bases and J dropped 4 bases, with 19 bases sitting between them. The chain's CDR3 is CASSRPGDRPYEQYF. The CDR3 DNA sequence: TGTGCCAGCAGCCGGCCCGGGGACCGACCTTACGAGCAGTACTTC.

A few counts support this clonotype. V gene TRBV12-3 or TRBV12-4 combines with J gene TRBJ1-2; TRBD1 aligns across 10 bases. There are 17 residues in the CDR3. Trimming took 2 bases from V and 5 from J; bases not matched to a gene: 11. The CDR3 region has the DNA TGTGCCAGCAGTTTATGGGACAGGGGCCAACCGAGATATGGCTACACCTTC. Its protein product is CASSLWDRGQPRYGYTF.

This chain links TRBV7-2 with TRBJ2-5; D is perhaps TRBD1 (5 bases). The germline V gene encodes CDR1 SGHTA and CDR2 FQGNSA. This CDR3 region has 14 residues. Trimming cost V 5 bases and J 1 base, with 11 bases left between them. The CDR3 sequence is CASSLRTSQETQYF. Here the CDR3 DNA reads TGTGCCAGCAGCCTCCGGACATCCCAAGAGACCCAGTACTTC. Full variable domain (remainder filled in from reference TRBV7-2 and TRBJ2-5): GAGVSQSPSNKVTEKGKDVELRCDPISGHTALYWYRQSLGQGLEFLIYFQGNSAPDKSGLPSDRFSAERTGGSVSTLTIQRTQQEDSAVYLCASSLRTSQETQYFGPGTRLLVL.